Included here is one TCR beta chain sequence, with context. The germline CDR1 and CDR2 sequences are LGHNA and YNFKEQ. This CDR3 has 16 amino acids. These data come from a study of blood T cells in healthy people across ages. Through a sample-barcoded 5' primer and a J-beta primer mix, a second PCR was run for 7 to 11 cycles. TCRdb processed the 5' RACE reads anew with MiXCR; each CDR3 protein has one entry. The sample records about a million distinct CDR3 sequences, under 50% being singletons. This clonotype originated in a man aged 30 to 39 in good health. This chain joins TRBV4-2 and TRBJ2-4; 11 nucleotides agree with TRBD2. The DNA end lines up better with TRBJ2-7; the J call may be wrong. Input material: blood. The CDR3 DNA sequence: TGTGCCAGCAGCCAAGATCTACTAGCGGGAGACTACGAGCAGTACTTC. Translation gives CASSQDLLAGDYEQYF.